These 15 T cell receptor beta chains came from one sample sequenced in a study of blood T cell repertoires in COVID-19. Method: immunoSEQ multiplex PCR; TCRdb's copy keeps in-frame clones and lacks some. The sample shows about 49,000 clones, roughly 82% of them seen only once. Sequencing was performed on peripheral blood. These TCRs come from a woman between 55 and 75 years old with acute or convalescent COVID-19.

In this sample, this clone turned up once. The V gene is TRBV30, the J gene TRBJ2-2; D unresolved. Germline values: CDR1 GTSNPN, CDR2 SVGIG (reference sequence). V lost 3 bases, J lost 6 bases, and 8 bases lay in between. CDR3 length: 12 amino acids. The CDR3 bases are TGTGCCTGGAGAGCTAGTGCCGGGGAGCTGTTTTTT. Its protein is CAWRASAGELFF.

This clone was detected a few times. The chain carries TRBV4-1 and TRBJ1-4; D may be TRBD1 (6 bases). This CDR3 comprises 18 residues. Germline CDR1 MGHRA, CDR2 YSYEKL. V was trimmed by 3 bases and J by 2 bases, leaving 19 bases between them. The CDR3 DNA reads TGCGCCAGCAGCCACCCCAGGGGCAGACTTGCCACTAATGAAAAACTGTTTTTT. It is translated as CASSHPRGRLATNEKLFF.

V and J are TRBV5-1 and TRBJ2-5; TRBD2 matches 11 bases. The CDR3 sequence is 20 residues long. V trimming: 4 bases; J trimming: 1 base; junction bases outside the gene matches: 18. Germline V gene lookup returns CDR1 SGHRS and CDR2 YFSETQ. The DNA of the CDR3 is TGCGCCAGCAGCCCAAGCACTAGCGGGAGTTTAAGCTTGGGCCAAGAGACCCAGTACTTC. Translation gives CASSPSTSGSLSLGQETQYF.

This chain joins TRBV4-1 and TRBJ1-2; 8 positions agree with TRBD1. The CDR3 contains 17 residues. Trimming took 1 base from V and 2 from J; bases not matched to a gene: 9. CDR1 and CDR2 from the germline V gene are MGHRA and YSYEKL. Written as DNA, the CDR3 is TGCGCCAGCAGCCAAGGTTTTAGTGACAGGGGAAACTATGGCTACACCTTC. Translated: CASSQGFSDRGNYGYTF.

This chain links TRBV28 with TRBJ1-5; 10 bases map to TRBD1. CDR3 length: 16 residues. Germline-derived CDR1 and CDR2 are MDHEN and SYDVKM. With V trimmed by 5 bases and J by 3 bases, 7 bases remained unmatched. The CDR3 DNA sequence: TGTGCCAGCAGTCCCCGGGACAGGGGCGACAATCAGCCCCAGCATTTT. Translation: CASSPRDRGDNQPQHF.

The rearrangement links TRBV24-1 to TRBJ2-3; 7 nucleotides align to TRBD2. The CDR3 extends over 15 amino acids. Germline lookup yields CDR1 KGHDR and CDR2 SFDVKD. After removal of 9 bases from V and 7 bases from J, the junction contained 15 bases not matched to a gene. The CDR3 region has the DNA TGTGCCACCTCTTCGAAGTCCAGCGGGGTAAATACGCAGTATTTT. This gives the protein CATSSKSSGVNTQYF.

V is TRBV15 and J is TRBJ1-2; possible D gene TRBD1, 5 bases. CDR1 is LNHNV, CDR2 YYDKDF, per germline (reference sequence). The V end lost 2 bases, the J end lost 8 bases, and 18 bases lay between the germline ends. CDR3 length: 15 amino acids. The CDR3, as DNA: TGTGCCACCAGCAGATCTCCTGGGGGGGTAGAAGGCTACACCTTC. Protein: CATSRSPGGVEGYTF.

This chain joins TRBV10-2 and TRBJ2-5; tentatively, D is TRBD2 (5 bases). The V and J ends lost 5 bases and 1 base respectively, with 11 bases between them. Germline V gene sequence: CDR1 WSHSY, CDR2 SAAADI. This CDR3 region has 14 residues. The CDR3 sequence is CASSPREPQETQYF. The DNA for the CDR3 is TGCGCCAGCAGTCCGAGGGAGCCCCAAGAGACCCAGTACTTC.

CDR3 in amino acids: CASSWDRGHRRDTEAFF. CDR3 bases: TGTGCCAGCAGCTGGGACAGGGGGCACCGAAGGGACACTGAAGCTTTCTTT. The chain is built from TRBV7-2 and TRBJ1-1, with TRBD1 matching over 12 bases. The CDR3 is 17 residues long. CDR1 is SGHTA, CDR2 FQGNSA, per germline. V shed 4 bases, J shed 3 bases, and the junction held 9 bases outside the gene matches.

This clone has more than one count but fewer than ten. This chain joins TRBV21-1 and TRBJ1-2; the table names TRBD1, a call not compared with the DNA. TRBV21-1 is classified as a pseudogene. The CDR3 covers 17 residues. CDR3 in DNA: TGTGCCAGCAGAAACGACTGGACAGAGGAAGCTAACTATGGCTACACCTTC. Translating it yields CASRNDWTEEANYGYTF.

This clone was found a few times. V is TRBV5-6 and J is TRBJ1-2, with D possibly matching TRBD1 (6 bases). Germline values: CDR1 SGHDT, CDR2 YYEEEE. V shed 0 bases and J shed 2 bases, with 14 bases lying between them. CDR3 size: 16 residues. CDR3 DNA: TGTGCCAGCAGCTTGGTCTTGGGACATATCAACTATGGCTACACCTTC. Amino acids: CASSLVLGHINYGYTF.

This chain uses TRBV18 with TRBJ1-2, with 10 positions matching TRBD1. The germline CDR1 and CDR2 sequences are KGHSH and LQKENI. CDR3 length: 15 amino acids. The V and J ends lost 5 bases and 7 bases, in that order; junction bases with no gene match: 10. The CDR3 bases are TGTGCCAGCTCAACCGGGACAGGGGCCCTTCGTGGCTACACCTTC. Its protein is CASSTGTGALRGYTF.

V and J are TRBV13 and TRBJ1-1, with D unresolved. The CDR3 consists of 13 residues. Trimming pared 3 bases from V and 2 bases from J, leaving 7 bases between. CDR1 and CDR2 from the germline V gene are PRHDT and FYEKMQ (reference sequence). For the CDR3, the DNA is TGTGCCAGCAGCTTGGTTCTAAACACTGAAGCTTTCTTT. This gives the protein CASSLVLNTEAFF. The full variable domain, in which reference TRBV13 and TRBJ1-1 provide the parts outside the CDR3, is AAGVIQSPRHLIKEKRETATLKCYPIPRHDTVYWYQQGPGQDPQFLISFYEKMQSDKGSIPDRFSAQQFSDYHSELNMSSLELGDSALYFCASSLVLNTEAFFGQGTRLTVV.

The chain is built from TRBV28 and TRBJ1-2; D gene ambiguous. The CDR3 sequence is 12 residues long. Germline CDR1 MDHEN, CDR2 SYDVKM. Trimming removed 5 bases at V and 4 bases at J, with 8 bases between. The CDR3 region is CASSPPSYGYTF. As DNA, the CDR3 is TGTGCCAGCAGTCCCCCCAGCTATGGCTACACCTTC.

The chain combines TRBV6-5 with TRBJ1-2; no firm D call. The CDR3 covers 16 residues. CDR1 is MNHEY, CDR2 SVGAGI, per germline. V was pared by 2 bases and J by 7 bases, with 20 bases between. The CDR3 sequence: CASSYAAGKAVGGYTF. As DNA, the CDR3 is TGTGCCAGCAGTTACGCGGCGGGTAAAGCAGTCGGTGGCTACACCTTC.